The rows below give T cell receptor beta chains drawn from one sample of a study of chemoradiotherapy in HPV16-positive cancers. Sequencing used immunoSEQ multiplex PCR; TCRdb keeps in-frame clones, though not all of them. The sample lists over 10,000 clones; 70% to 90% were seen once. Here the sequenced sample was blood, taken from a patient who underwent chemoradiotherapy. The receptors were gathered from a human donor with HPV-associated anogenital cancer. CDR3s include the opening cysteine and the closing phenylalanine or tryptophan. Each record gives: clone size, J gene, D gene, V gene, CDR3 protein, CDR3 DNA. D genes are given only for firm matches. Clone size is not always given. Where it is, it says once, few, many or a class for expanded clones.

>-|TRBJ2-1|TRBD2|TRBV5-1
CASSPNLAGGQEGEQFF
TGCGCCAGCAGCCCGAATTTAGCGGGGGGGCAAGAAGGTGAGCAGTTCTTC
>-|TRBJ2-3|TRBD2|TRBV7-9
CASSRSGGRSDTQYF
TGTGCCAGCAGCCGGTCGGGAGGGCGTTCAGATACGCAGTATTTT
>once|TRBJ2-7|-|TRBV27
CASSSRPEGPYEQYF
TGTGCCAGCAGTTCTCGCCCGGAGGGACCCTACGAGCAGTACTTC
>-|TRBJ2-3|-|TRBV7-2
CASSSLGGDWDTQYF
TGTGCCAGCAGCTCCCTAGGCGGGGACTGGGATACGCAGTATTTT
>-|TRBJ2-2|-|TRBV5-8
CASSLRGGRGGELFF
TGTGCCAGCAGCTTGAGGGGGGGCCGAGGCGGGGAGCTGTTTTTT
>once|TRBJ2-2|-|TRBV6-1
CASSQGIGTGELFF
TGTGCCAGCTCGCAGGGTATAGGCACCGGGGAGCTGTTTTTT
>-|TRBJ2-2|TRBD1|TRBV6-5
CASSFLVTGYTGELFF
TGTGCCAGCAGTTTTCTGGTGACAGGGTACACCGGGGAGCTGTTTTTT
>-|TRBJ2-5|TRBD2|TRBV2
CASSEAWLAGGRETQYF
TGTGCCAGCAGTGAAGCCTGGCTAGCGGGGGGGCGAGAGACCCAGTACTTC
>-|TRBJ1-1|TRBD1|TRBV19
CASSIPDREAFF
TGTGCCAGTAGTATCCCGGACAGGGAAGCTTTCTTT
>-|TRBJ2-7|-|TRBV5-4
CASSLGRNYEQYF
TGTGCCAGCAGCTTGGGACGGAACTACGAGCAGTACTTC
>-|TRBJ1-4|-|TRBV15
CATSRGGEKLFF
TGTGCCACCAGCAGAGGCGGTGAAAAACTGTTTTTT
>-|TRBJ2-7|-|TRBV5-1
CASSLDGQSSYEQYF
TGCGCCAGCAGCTTGGACGGGCAAAGCTCCTACGAGCAGTACTTC
>once|TRBJ2-1|-|TRBV5-1
CASSAAGGAIYNEQFF
TGCGCCAGCAGCGCCGCTGGCGGGGCAATTTACAATGAGCAGTTCTTC
>-|TRBJ1-1|-|TRBV6-1
CASNFLGDTEAFF
TGTGCCAGCAATTTCCTGGGGGACACTGAAGCTTTCTTT
>few|TRBJ1-2|TRBD1|TRBV2
CATYYGQGAHYGYTF
TGTGCCACCTACTACGGACAGGGGGCTCACTATGGCTACACCTTC
>-|TRBJ2-7|-|TRBV29-1
CSVEDGKGIREQYF
TGCAGCGTTGAAGATGGGAAGGGGATCCGCGAGCAGTACTTC
>-|TRBJ1-2|-|TRBV7-9
CASSLASTELNYGYTF
TGTGCCAGCAGCTTAGCGTCGACAGAACTAAACTATGGCTACACCTTC
>-|TRBJ2-2|-|TRBV27
CASSLGFTGELFF
TGTGCCAGCAGTCTGGGTTTTACCGGGGAGCTGTTTTTT
>-|TRBJ2-4|TRBD1|TRBV18
CASSPGTGIAKNIQYF
TGTGCCAGCTCACCCGGGACAGGAATAGCCAAAAACATTCAGTACTTC
>-|TRBJ1-3|-|TRBV7-6
CASSQNIDVAGNTIYF
TGTGCCAGCAGCCAGAACATCGACGTCGCTGGAAACACCATATATTTT
>-|TRBJ1-3|-|TRBV5-4
CASSLVGVGNTIYF
TGTGCCAGCAGCTTGGTGGGAGTTGGAAACACCATATATTTT
>-|TRBJ2-5|-|TRBV11-2
CASSRGLFTETQYF
TGTGCCAGCAGCCGGGGGCTCTTTACGGAGACCCAGTACTTC
>-|TRBJ2-5|-|TRBV5-1
CASSNTGETQYF
TGCGCCAGCAGCAACACGGGGGAGACCCAGTACTTC
>-|TRBJ2-5|-|TRBV2
CASEQVQETQYF
TGTGCCAGCGAGCAGGTACAAGAGACCCAGTACTTC
>-|TRBJ1-2|TRBD1|TRBV4-1
CASSPDRGSSRPYGYTF
TGCGCCAGCAGCCCAGACAGGGGTTCTTCCCGTCCCTATGGCTACACCTTC
>-|TRBJ2-1|TRBD2|TRBV25-1
CASSEMGGSSDNEQFF
TGTGCCAGCAGTGAAATGGGGGGGTCCTCTGACAATGAGCAGTTCTTC